These 15 T cell receptor beta chains were all obtained from the same sample, sequenced in a study of CDR3 diversity in severe acne (dated by TCRdb to about 2019). The library was obtained by PCR. TCRdb lists the instrument as Illumina HiSeq 2000. The public sequencing data were trimmed at Q25 with fastp and processed into clonotypes with MiXCR by TCRdb, which kept only in-frame beta chains. Rows matching on CDR3 protein sequence are summarized as one entry with the most common DNA and genes. This sample holds roughly 100,000 distinct CDR3 sequences; more than 45% were observed only once. Over 10% of the sample rests with the top ten. The source material was blood. The receptors were gathered from a male donor with acne.

This chain connects TRBV7-9 to TRBJ2-2, with 14 bases fitting TRBD2. With V trimmed by 5 bases and J by 6 bases, 5 bases remained unmatched. The CDR3 sequence is 16 residues long. Germline loops: CDR1 SEHNR, CDR2 FQNEAQ (reference sequence). The CDR3 region is CASSPTSGREAGELFF. The CDR3 nucleotides are TGTGCCAGCAGCCCGACTAGCGGGAGGGAGGCCGGGGAGCTGTTTTTT.

By sample share, this clonotype is medium-sized. V is TRBV5-1 and J is TRBJ2-7; D might be TRBD1 (6 bases). The germline V gene encodes CDR1 SGHRS and CDR2 YFSETQ. This CDR3 is built from 13 residues. Trimming removed 4 bases from V and 3 bases from J, with 11 bases in between. CDR3 protein: CASSPGAHYEQYF. CDR3 nucleotides: TGCGCCAGCAGCCCAGGGGCCCACTACGAGCAGTACTTC. Looking up the rest from reference TRBV5-1 and TRBJ2-7 gives the full variable domain: KAGVTQTPRYLIKTRGQQVTLSCSPISGHRSVSWYQQTPGQGLQFLFEYFSETQRNKGNFPGRFSGRQFSNSRSEMNVSTLELGDSALYLCASSPGAHYEQYFGPGTRLTVT.

The rearrangement links TRBV4-1 to TRBJ1-5; D not certain. With 4 bases removed from V and 5 bases from J, the gap between germline ends came to 9 bases. This CDR3 contains 13 residues. Germline loops: CDR1 MGHRA, CDR2 YSYEKL. The CDR3 DNA is TGCGCCAGCAGCCCAGAGTCCTATCAGCCCCAGCATTTT. Translation: CASSPESYQPQHF.

The chain is built from TRBV7-9 and TRBJ1-1; the D gene is possibly TRBD1 (5 bases). The V end lost 6 bases, the J end lost 6 bases, and 17 bases lay between the germline ends. CDR1 and CDR2 from the germline V gene are SEHNR and FQNEAQ (reference sequence). This CDR3 has 14 amino acids. CDR3 region: CASSFFTRDPEAFF. The CDR3 region has the DNA TGTGCCAGCAGTTTTTTTACCCGGGACCCTGAAGCTTTCTTT.

J is TRBJ2-7 and V is TRBV10-2; D is possibly TRBD2 (6 bases). Gene TRBJ2-5 matches the end of the DNA better, so the J call may be wrong. In germline, CDR1 is WSHSY, CDR2 SAAADI. The CDR3 has 16 residues. CDR3 DNA sequence: TGCGCCAGCGGAGGAGGGGCGTACCTGGCGAAAGAGACCCAGTACTTC. The encoded protein is CASGGGAYLAKETQYF.

This clonotype was counted many times. The V gene is TRBV5-4, the J gene TRBJ1-2; 7 nucleotides line up with TRBD1. The V segment lost 0 bases and the J segment 8 bases; nucleotides outside the gene matches: 1. CDR1 SGHNT and CDR2 YYREEE come from the germline V gene (reference sequence). The CDR3 contains 12 residues. CDR3 amino acids: CASSLDRGGYTF. The CDR3 bases are TGTGCCAGCAGCTTGGACAGGGGAGGCTACACCTTC. The full variable domain, in which reference TRBV5-4 and TRBJ1-2 provide the parts outside the CDR3, is ETGVTQSPTHLIKTRGQQVTLRCSSQSGHNTVSWYQQALGQGPQFIFQYYREEENGRGNFPPRFSGLQFPNYSSELNVNALELDDSALYLCASSLDRGGYTFGSGTRLTVV.

This clonotype was found once. Since a much larger clone is just one base distant, this may be a read error. The chain recombines TRBV14 with TRBJ1-6; 10 positions match TRBD1. CDR3 length: 15 amino acids. Germline V gives CDR1 SGHDN, CDR2 FVKESK. CDR3 region: CAGSPRGTGASPLHF. As DNA, the CDR3 is TGTGCCGGCAGCCCTCGTGGGACAGGGGCCTCACCCCTCCACTTT.

This clonotype was observed a few times. One junction end does not reproduce the germline sequence, and a read error may be involved. CDR3: CASSPRIRELLF. The CDR3 DNA follows: TGTGCCAGCAGCCCTCGTATACGGGAGCTGCTTTTT. The chain couples TRBV3-1 to TRBJ2-2; D perhaps matches TRBD2 (6 bases). The CDR3 consists of 12 residues. The germline V gene encodes CDR1 LGHDT and CDR2 YNNKEL (reference sequence).

Concerning this clonotype itself: Just one base apart from a much larger clone, this may be a read error. The J gene is TRBJ2-3, the V gene TRBV2, with TRBD2 matching over 11 bases. This CDR3 spans 18 amino acids. The junction had 10 bases not matched to a gene; V was cut back by 5 bases and J by 0 bases. Germline V CDR1 and CDR2: SNHLY, FYNNEI. Here the CDR3 reads CASSLGLAGPHSTDTQYF. DNA for the CDR3: TGTGCCAGCAGTCTCGGACTAGCGGGTCCTCACAGCACAGATACGCAGTATTTT.

V gene TRBV7-3 combines with J gene TRBJ2-7; 7 positions agree with TRBD2. Losses at the gene ends were 0 bases for V and 2 bases for J; bases not matched to a gene: 4. Germline V CDR1 and CDR2: SGHTA, FQGTGA. This CDR3 is 15 amino acids long. The chain's CDR3 is CASSLTGGSTYEQYF. DNA for the CDR3: TGTGCCAGCAGCTTAACGGGCGGGAGTACCTACGAGCAGTACTTC.

The table lists this clonotype with a few counts. The gene calls are TRBV12-5 and TRBJ1-2; D unclear. CDR1 and CDR2 (germline): LGHNT, FRNRAP. The CDR3 loop spans 14 amino acids. CDR3 protein: CASSPQNKGYGYTF. The DNA for the CDR3 is TGTGCCAGCAGTCCTCAAAACAAAGGCTATGGCTACACCTTC.

As to this clonotype: Compared with germline, one end of the junction differs, possibly owing to a read error. This rearrangement joins TRBV7-7 to TRBJ2-5; 12 nucleotides agree with TRBD2. This CDR3 region has 15 residues. Germline loops: CDR1 SSHAT, CDR2 FNYEAQ (reference sequence). The CDR3 region is CASSPLAGGPETQYF. DNA for the CDR3: TGTGCTAGCAGCCCGCTAGCGGGAGGGCCGGAGACTCAGTACTTC.

The V gene is TRBV25-1, the J gene TRBJ2-7; possible D gene TRBD1, 5 bases. Trimming left V 3 bases short and J 5 bases short, with 29 bases between. Germline CDR1 is MGHDK and CDR2 is SYGVNS. The CDR3 runs to 19 residues. The CDR3 bases are TGTGCCAGCAGTGAGGACAAGCTCGGGCTCTACAGGCAAGTGGACGAGCAGTACTTC. As protein: CASSEDKLGLYRQVDEQYF.

In the case of this clonotype: Being one base from a much bigger clone, this may be a read error. This chain joins TRBV20-1 and TRBJ1-4; TRBD1 is a possible D gene (5 bases). Germline V CDR1 and CDR2: DFQATT, SNEGSKA (reference sequence). The CDR3 spans 15 residues. V was clipped by 1 base and J by 10 bases, with 19 bases between them. The DNA of the CDR3 is TGCAGTGCTAGAGCGAGGGCAGGGTCGAGGGGAAAACTGTTTTTT. This encodes CSARARAGSRGKLFF.

The chain recombines TRBV2 with TRBJ1-3; D gene ambiguous. V gave up 8 bases and J gave up 0 bases, with 8 bases separating them. The CDR3 runs 13 residues. CDR1 is SNHLY and CDR2 is FYNNEI in the germline V gene. The CDR3 is CASAVDSGNTIYF. For the CDR3, the DNA is TGTGCCAGCGCCGTAGACTCTGGAAACACCATATATTTT.